These 19 T cell receptor beta chains originate from one sample sequenced in a study of a mutant IDH1 vaccine in newly diagnosed glioma. The time point here: week 5, during vaccination. One vaccine dose held 300 ug of mutant IDH1 20-mer peptide and came with topical imiquimod. Their cognate antigens are unknown. Clones were read by immunoSEQ multiplex PCR, and TCRdb kept only the in-frame ones, dropping some. The data hold 60,000 or so clones, with just under 90% observed a single time. Sample: PBMCs, taken from a glioma patient whose treatment included an IDH1 peptide vaccine. The receptors derive from a woman in her thirties or forties with glioma.

The rearrangement joins TRBV30 to TRBJ2-7, with D perhaps TRBD2 (6 bases). Per germline, CDR1 GTSNPN and CDR2 SVGIG (reference sequence). This CDR3 region has 14 residues. V lost 3 bases and J 5 bases, leaving 17 bases between the germline ends. The CDR3 sequence is CAWRYGRNWDEQYF. The CDR3 DNA is TGTGCCTGGAGATACGGGAGAAATTGGGACGAGCAGTACTTC.

This clone was detected once. This chain connects TRBV2 to TRBJ2-2; D is perhaps TRBD2 (5 bases). The CDR3 contains 15 residues. CDR1 is SNHLY, CDR2 FYNNEI, per germline. V was pared by 5 bases and J by 0 bases, with 10 bases between. The CDR3 region is CASSITSANTGELFF. Written as DNA, the CDR3 is TGTGCCAGCAGTATAACTAGTGCGAACACCGGGGAGCTGTTTTTT.

The chain carries TRBV7-6 and TRBJ1-3, with 8 positions matching TRBD1. Germline V gene data show CDR1 as SGHVS and CDR2 as FNYEAQ. Unmatched junction bases numbered 6, after V lost 5 bases and J lost 3 bases. This CDR3 region has 15 residues. DNA for the CDR3: TGTGCCAGCAGCCGGCAGGGGGCTGATGGAAACACCATATATTTT. Translating gives CASSRQGADGNTIYF. Looking up the rest from reference TRBV7-6 and TRBJ1-3 gives the full variable domain: GAGVSQSPRYKVTKRGQDVALRCDPISGHVSLYWYRQALGQGPEFLTYFNYEAQQDKSGLPNDRFSAERPEGSISTLTIQRTEQRDSAMYRCASSRQGADGNTIYFGEGSWLTVV.

The chain joins TRBV30 to TRBJ2-7; TRBD2 matches at 11 bases. Trimming removed 2 bases from V and 2 bases from J; junction bases left unmatched: 2. CDR1 and CDR2 from the germline V gene are GTSNPN and SVGIG (reference sequence). The CDR3 runs 14 residues. CDR3 protein: CAWSPGLAAYEQYF. The CDR3 nucleotides are TGTGCCTGGAGTCCGGGACTAGCGGCCTACGAGCAGTACTTC.

This clone was counted a single time. The chain is built from TRBV7-3 and TRBJ2-7, with 7 bases matching TRBD1. Trimming removed 5 bases from V and 3 bases from J; junction bases left unmatched: 4. The V gene's germline CDR1 is SGHTA and CDR2 FQGTGA. The CDR3 consists of 13 residues. The CDR3 is CASSKNRGYEQYF. Here the CDR3 DNA reads TGTGCCAGCAGCAAAAACAGGGGCTACGAGCAGTACTTC.

This clone was found once. This sequence joins TRBV6-5 and TRBJ2-6, with D unclear. The V gene lost 4 bases and the J gene lost 0 bases, with 7 bases spanning the gap. CDR1 and CDR2 (germline): MNHEY, SVGAGI. The CDR3 runs 15 residues. The CDR3 sequence is CASSLGISGANVLTF. CDR3 in DNA: TGTGCCAGCAGTTTGGGAATCTCTGGGGCCAACGTCCTGACTTTC.

With respect to this clone: This sample includes further DNA sequences coding for the same CDR3. This chain joins TRBV6-5 and TRBJ1-2; D is perhaps TRBD1 (5 bases). Trimming stripped 0 bases from V and 7 bases from J, with 6 bases between. CDR3 size: 12 residues. Germline CDR1 is MNHEY and CDR2 is SVGAGI. DNA of the CDR3: TGTGCCAGCAGTTACTCGGGGGTTGGCTACACCTTC. Protein product: CASSYSGVGYTF.

The J gene is TRBJ1-2, the V gene TRBV6-6; D may be TRBD1 (5 bases). Germline CDR1 reads MNHNY; CDR2 reads SVGAGI (reference sequence). Trimming took 0 bases from V and 8 from J, leaving 16 bases between them. CDR3 size: 15 residues. DNA of the CDR3: TGTGCCAGCAGTTACTCGAGAGAGGGGTGGGTCGGCTACACCTTC. Translated: CASSYSREGWVGYTF.

The genes are TRBV14 and TRBJ1-2, with no clear D. V lost 4 bases to trimming and J lost 5 bases, with 14 bases between them. This CDR3 has 14 residues. Germline V gene lookup returns CDR1 SGHDN and CDR2 FVKESK. CDR3 sequence (DNA): TGTGCCAGCAGCCCCCAGGCAGGTCTATATGGCTACACCTTC. Amino acid sequence: CASSPQAGLYGYTF.

The J gene is TRBJ1-6, the V gene TRBV6-5, with D unresolved. The germline V and J ends were trimmed by 2 bases and 7 bases, with 9 bases remaining between them. This CDR3 spans 14 amino acids. The germline V gene has CDR1 MNHEY and CDR2 SVGAGI. CDR3 in amino acids: CASSYRAMNSPLHF. For the CDR3, the DNA is TGTGCCAGCAGTTACAGGGCGATGAATTCACCCCTCCACTTT.

The J gene is TRBJ2-5, the V gene TRBV7-9; 7 nucleotides align to TRBD1. The germline V gene encodes CDR1 SEHNR and CDR2 FQNEAQ (reference sequence). After removal of 0 bases from V and 5 bases from J, the junction contained 3 bases not matched to a gene. This CDR3 is built from 14 residues. The CDR3 here is CASSLAGQRETQYF. CDR3 DNA sequence: TGTGCCAGCAGCTTAGCGGGACAGCGGGAGACCCAGTACTTC. The whole variable domain, filled in from reference TRBV7-9 and TRBJ2-5, reads DTGVSQNPRHKITKRGQNVTFRCDPISEHNRLYWYRQTLGQGPEFLTYFQNEAQLEKSRLLSDRFSAERPKGSFSTLEIQRTEQGDSAMYLCASSLAGQRETQYFGPGTRLLVL.

This clone has a single count. The genes are TRBV7-2 and TRBJ1-3; D is ambiguous. The CDR3 extends over 19 amino acids. V was pared by 1 base and J by 0 bases, with 19 bases between. Germline values: CDR1 SGHTA, CDR2 FQGNSA. The CDR3 DNA is TGTGCCAGCAGCTTAGTTGTCGTGGGCAGGCGAAGCTCTGGAAACACCATATATTTT. It yields the protein CASSLVVVGRRSSGNTIYF.

V gene TRBV2 combines with J gene TRBJ1-4; D gene ambiguous. V lost 6 bases and J 0 bases, leaving 11 bases between the germline ends. The CDR3 has 15 residues. Germline V gene data show CDR1 as SNHLY and CDR2 as FYNNEI. Here the CDR3 reads CASRESSATNEKLFF. The CDR3 nucleotides read TGTGCCAGCAGGGAATCATCTGCAACTAATGAAAAACTGTTTTTT.

The rearrangement joins TRBV6-5 to TRBJ2-5, with D unresolved. CDR3 length: 14 amino acids. Trimming took 0 bases from V and 5 from J, leaving 10 bases between them. Germline V gene lookup returns CDR1 MNHEY and CDR2 SVGAGI. The CDR3 reads CASSYSGTPETQYF. The CDR3 DNA is TGTGCCAGCAGTTACTCGGGTACCCCGGAGACCCAGTACTTC.

The rearrangement links TRBV7-2 to TRBJ2-7; TRBD1 aligns across 7 bases. Losses at the gene ends were 6 bases for V and 0 bases for J; bases not matched to a gene: 2. CDR1 is SGHTA and CDR2 is FQGNSA in the germline V gene. CDR3 length: 13 amino acids. CDR3 amino acids: CASSRTGSYEQYF. The CDR3 DNA reads TGTGCCAGCAGTCGGACAGGCTCCTACGAGCAGTACTTC.

This sequence joins TRBV30 and TRBJ2-1; D remains unclear. The germline V and J ends were trimmed by 5 bases and 1 base, with 9 bases remaining between them. Per the germline V gene, CDR1 is GTSNPN and CDR2 is SVGIG (reference sequence). The length of the CDR3 is 13 residues. The CDR3 loop reads CAWAPRSYNEQFF. CDR3 DNA: TGTGCCTGGGCCCCTAGATCCTACAATGAGCAGTTCTTC. Full variable domain (remainder filled in from reference TRBV30 and TRBJ2-1): SQTIHQWPATLVQPVGSPLSLECTVEGTSNPNLYWYRQAAGRGLQLLFYSVGIGQISSEVPQNLSASRPQDRQFILSSKKLLLSDSGFYLCAWAPRSYNEQFFGPGTRLTVL.

The gene calls are TRBV7-8 and TRBJ1-5; D not resolved. CDR3 length: 12 amino acids. The V and J ends lost 5 bases and 0 bases respectively, with 2 bases between them. The V gene's germline CDR1 is SGHVS and CDR2 FQNEAQ. This CDR3 is CASSRSNQPQHF. The CDR3 DNA reads as TGTGCCAGCAGCCGTAGCAATCAGCCCCAGCATTTT.

The V gene is TRBV21-1, the J gene TRBJ2-5; the DNA was not compared with TRBD1, the D call given in the table. TRBV21-1 is reported as a pseudogene. This CDR3 region has 17 residues. This CDR3 reads CASILRDNMGYWQTQYF. The CDR3 DNA is TGTGCCAGCATCCTCCGGGACAACATGGGATACTGGCAGACCCAGTACTTC.

This clone was detected once. This sequence joins TRBV2 and TRBJ2-2, with 12 bases fitting TRBD2. The V gene end was trimmed by 7 bases and the J gene end by 7 bases; junction bases not matched to a gene: 7. This CDR3 is built from 15 residues. CDR1 and CDR2 (germline): SNHLY, FYNNEI. CDR3 region: CASTASGRAIGELFF. CDR3 DNA sequence: TGTGCCAGCACCGCTAGCGGGAGGGCCATCGGGGAGCTGTTTTTT.